The next 20 T cell receptor beta chains were all read from a single sample in a study of OX40 agonist ivuxolimab in advanced cancers. Only in-frame clones appear in the TCRdb table, and some are missing; sequencing was by immunoSEQ multiplex PCR. The data show some 130,000 clones, 80% to 90% seen once. The source was CD4+ or CD8+ T cells sorted from blood, collected in a trial of the OX40 agonist ivuxolimab. Receptors were obtained from an adult with an advanced solid tumor such as melanoma, head and neck, liver or kidney cancer.

This clone has only one observation. The chain joins TRBV30 to TRBJ2-7; D is undetermined. The CDR3 runs to 13 residues. Germline loops: CDR1 GTSNPN, CDR2 SVGIG (reference sequence). Deletions cut 1 base from V and 0 bases from J, with 7 bases between. The CDR3 here is CAWSENISYEQYF. The CDR3 DNA is TGTGCCTGGAGTGAGAACATCTCCTACGAGCAGTACTTC.

The V gene is TRBV28, the J gene TRBJ2-7; 7 positions match TRBD2. The junction had 6 bases not matched to a gene; V was cut back by 7 bases and J by 0 bases. Germline V CDR1 and CDR2: MDHEN, SYDVKM. CDR3 length: 14 amino acids. CDR3 region: CASIPGGPSYEQYF. CDR3 bases: TGTGCCAGCATCCCGGGGGGACCCTCCTACGAGCAGTACTTC.

This chain uses TRBV11-1 with TRBJ2-3; TRBD1 agrees at 8 bases. This CDR3 is built from 16 residues. The germline gives CDR1 SGHAT, CDR2 FQDESV (reference sequence). V shed 3 bases and J 1 base; nucleotides not matched to a gene: 6. The CDR3 loop is CASSLQGALGTDTQYF. Here the CDR3 DNA reads TGTGCCAGCAGCTTGCAGGGGGCGCTTGGCACAGATACGCAGTATTTT. The entire variable domain, with the rest obtained from reference TRBV11-1 and TRBJ2-3, is as follows: EAEVAQSPRYKITEKSQAVAFWCDPISGHATLYWYRQILGQGPELLVQFQDESVVDDSQLPKDRFSAERLKGVDSTLKIQPAELGDSAMYLCASSLQGALGTDTQYFGPGTRLTVL.

This clone showed up just once. The rearrangement links TRBV14 to TRBJ2-1; D gene unclear. From germline, CDR1 is SGHDN and CDR2 FVKESK. The CDR3 loop spans 13 amino acids. Trimming removed 4 bases from V and 11 bases from J, with 15 bases in between. The CDR3, as DNA: TGTGCCAGCAGCCGAAACCCCGACACTAAGCAGTTCTTC. Translated: CASSRNPDTKQFF.

The chain links TRBV19 to TRBJ1-4; D is undetermined. CDR1 LNHDA and CDR2 SQIVND come from the germline V gene (reference sequence). This CDR3 is 15 amino acids long. Trimming stripped 2 bases from V and 0 bases from J, with 7 bases between. The CDR3 reads CASSISRTTNEKLFF. CDR3 sequence (DNA): TGTGCCAGTAGTATATCGAGGACAACTAATGAAAAACTGTTTTTT.

This rearrangement joins TRBV5-1 to TRBJ1-4; D may be TRBD1 (6 bases). From germline, CDR1 is SGHRS and CDR2 YFSETQ. The CDR3 has 13 amino acids. Between the trimmed V and J ends, which lost 10 bases and 1 base, there was a span of 11 bases. The CDR3 region is CASKTGTNEKLFF. The DNA of the CDR3 is TGCGCCTCAAAGACAGGAACTAATGAAAAACTGTTTTTT.

V usage is TRBV18 and J usage is TRBJ2-3; possibly TRBD1 for D (6 bases). The ends were cut back, 7 bases at V and 4 bases at J, with 12 bases in the middle. Germline lookup yields CDR1 KGHSH and CDR2 LQKENI. CDR3 size: 13 residues. CDR3 sequence reads: CASYRVAADTQYF. As DNA, the CDR3 is TGTGCCAGCTACAGGGTTGCGGCAGATACGCAGTATTTT.

The chain is built from TRBV14 and TRBJ1-1, with D possibly TRBD1 on 5 matching bases. The length of the CDR3 is 14 residues. Per germline, CDR1 SGHDN and CDR2 FVKESK. V lost 3 bases, J lost 4 bases, and 12 bases lay in between. CDR3 nucleotide sequence: TGTGCCAGCAGCCATACCCACGGGGCCACTGAAGCTTTCTTT. Translated: CASSHTHGATEAFF. Full variable domain (remainder filled in from reference TRBV14 and TRBJ1-1): EAGVTQFPSHSVIEKGQTVTLRCDPISGHDNLYWYRRVMGKEIKFLLHFVKESKQDESGMPNNRFLAERTGGTYSTLKVQPAELEDSGVYFCASSHTHGATEAFFGQGTRLTVV.

The genes are TRBV6-1 and TRBJ2-2; maybe TRBD2 (6 bases). CDR1 is MNHNS, CDR2 SASEGT, per germline. The V end lost 10 bases, the J end lost 3 bases, and 15 bases lay between the germline ends. The CDR3 is made up of 14 amino acids. In DNA form, the CDR3 reads TGTGCCACGCGTGGGGGGTCTTACACCGGGGAGCTGTTTTTT. Its translation is CATRGGSYTGELFF.

The gene calls are TRBV7-2 and TRBJ1-1; D gene uncertain. Deletions cut 6 bases from V and 0 bases from J, with 8 bases between. This CDR3 comprises 13 residues. Per germline, CDR1 SGHTA and CDR2 FQGNSA. This chain's CDR3 is CASRKRLNTEAFF. CDR3 sequence (DNA): TGTGCCAGCAGGAAAAGACTGAACACTGAAGCTTTCTTT.

The chain joins TRBV5-1 to TRBJ2-2; D is possibly TRBD1 (5 bases). V was trimmed by 4 bases and J by 7 bases, leaving 11 bases between them. CDR3 size: 13 residues. Germline assignment: CDR1 SGHRS and CDR2 YFSETQ. As DNA, the CDR3 is TGCGCCAGCAGCGATAGGGGTGGCGGGGAGCTGTTTTTT. It specifies CASSDRGGGELFF.

This chain connects TRBV18 to TRBJ2-7; D unresolved. The germline V gene encodes CDR1 KGHSH and CDR2 LQKENI. The CDR3 covers 14 residues. The germline V and J ends were trimmed by 3 bases and 3 bases, with 12 bases remaining between them. CDR3 loop: CASSPPGPVYEQYF. Here the CDR3 DNA reads TGTGCCAGCTCACCCCCCGGGCCCGTCTACGAGCAGTACTTC.

This clone was counted a single time. The chain carries TRBV27 and TRBJ1-2; 9 bases are a match to TRBD1. Trimming removed 5 bases from V and 7 bases from J; junction bases left unmatched: 11. This CDR3 spans 15 amino acids. Per the germline V gene, CDR1 is MNHEY and CDR2 is SMNVEV (reference sequence). The CDR3 region is CASSPTGGRRAGYTF. The DNA of the CDR3 is TGTGCCAGCAGTCCAACAGGGGGCCGCAGAGCTGGCTACACCTTC.

The chain recombines TRBV27 with TRBJ1-4, with D perhaps TRBD1 (6 bases). Trimming left V 4 bases short and J 0 bases short, with 9 bases between. Per germline, CDR1 MNHEY and CDR2 SMNVEV (reference sequence). There are 15 residues in the CDR3. CDR3 sequence: CASSSSGATNEKLFF. CDR3 sequence (DNA): TGTGCCAGCAGTTCCTCAGGGGCAACTAATGAAAAACTGTTTTTT.

V gene TRBV19 combines with J gene TRBJ2-6; 8 bases match TRBD1. Germline values: CDR1 LNHDA, CDR2 SQIVND (reference sequence). The CDR3 is 15 residues long. V lost 4 bases to trimming and J lost 5 bases; unmatched junction nucleotides: 4. The CDR3 region has the DNA TGTGCCAGTAGTACGCCAGGGGGCAGGGCCAACGTCCTGACTTTC. Its protein product is CASSTPGGRANVLTF.

V is TRBV9 and J is TRBJ2-3, with D perhaps TRBD2 (5 bases). Germline assignment: CDR1 SGDLS and CDR2 YYNGEE. The CDR3 totals 13 residues. Trimming removed 7 bases at V and 2 bases at J, with 11 bases between. This chain's CDR3 is CASSSGNTDTQYF. The CDR3 DNA reads TGTGCCAGCTCTTCGGGGAACACAGATACGCAGTATTTT.

This clone appeared a single time. The V call is TRBV5-5, the J call TRBJ1-4; 8 positions agree with TRBD1. The CDR3 sequence is 17 residues long. Germline CDR1 reads SGHKS; CDR2 reads YYEKEE (reference sequence). V was pared by 5 bases and J by 3 bases, with 12 bases of the junction left unmatched. The CDR3 here is CASSSRTGTLANEKLFF. CDR3 nucleotides: TGTGCCAGCAGTTCTAGGACAGGGACGTTGGCTAATGAAAAACTGTTTTTT.

The rearrangement joins TRBV20-1 to TRBJ2-1, with D hard to call. Germline V gene lookup returns CDR1 DFQATT and CDR2 SNEGSKA (reference sequence). The CDR3 consists of 11 residues. The V and J ends lost 6 bases and 10 bases respectively, with 13 bases between them. DNA of the CDR3: TGCAGTGCCTACGGGCATCGAGAGCAGTTCTTC. Its translation is CSAYGHREQFF.

The rearrangement joins TRBV18 to TRBJ1-1; D is possibly TRBD1 (5 bases). The CDR3 covers 15 residues. Trimming took off 2 bases at V and 7 bases at J, with 17 bases between the two ends. Germline-derived CDR1 and CDR2 are KGHSH and LQKENI. The DNA of the CDR3 is TGTGCCAGCTCACCAGTCGAGTGGGGGGTAGGTGAAGCTTTCTTT. Translation: CASSPVEWGVGEAFF.

The gene calls are TRBV7-6 and TRBJ1-5; 9 bases map to TRBD1. The CDR3 consists of 18 residues. J was trimmed by 4 bases and V by 1 base; bases with no gene match: 11. Germline lookup yields CDR1 SGHVS and CDR2 FNYEAQ. The CDR3 nucleotides are TGTGCCAGCAGCTTAGTGGGGGGGACAGGGTTTCGAAATCAGCCCCAGCATTTT. Translated: CASSLVGGTGFRNQPQHF.